This T cell receptor beta chain emerged from a study of CD8+ T cells in alopecia areata. The study's findings and limits: Among the 100 top clones, expanded CD8+ clones, like scalp clonality, were significantly decreased by tofacitinib.

Specified treatment: oral pan-JAK inhibitor, 5-10 mg twice daily. Sorting of CD4+ and CD8+ T cells was performed on PBMCs. On this clone: What it recognizes is unknown.

The sequencing template was cDNA reverse transcribed from extracted RNA. Sequencing was performed with immunoSEQ multiplex PCR; in TCRdb, only in-frame clones are kept and a portion is missing. In the table there are a few hundred thousand clones, 66% of which are singletons. V gave up 0 bases and J gave up 7 bases; unmatched junction bases: 14. The CDR3 extends over 17 amino acids. The V gene's germline CDR1 is SGDLS and CDR2 YYNGEE. Source: CD4+ T cells sorted from blood, taken at week 44, from a patient treated with tofacitinib. The TCR originated in a human donor with alopecia areata. The chain uses TRBV9 and TRBJ2-3; 7 bases match TRBD2. CDR3 sequence: CASSVDAAAGVLNTQYF. CDR3 sequence (DNA): TGTGCCAGCAGCGTAGATGCTGCGGCGGGGGTTCTGAATACGCAGTATTTT.